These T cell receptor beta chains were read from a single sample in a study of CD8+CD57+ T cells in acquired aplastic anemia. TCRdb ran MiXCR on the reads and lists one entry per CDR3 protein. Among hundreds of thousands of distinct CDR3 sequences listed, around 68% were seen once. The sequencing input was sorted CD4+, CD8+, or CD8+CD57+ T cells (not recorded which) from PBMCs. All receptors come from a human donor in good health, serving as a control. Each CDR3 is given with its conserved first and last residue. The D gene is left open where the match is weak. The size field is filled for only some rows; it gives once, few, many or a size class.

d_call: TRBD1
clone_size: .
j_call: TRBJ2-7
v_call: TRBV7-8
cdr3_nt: TGTGCCAGCAGCTTCGGACAGGGGCCCTCCTACGGGCAGTACTTC
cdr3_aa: CASSFGQGPSYGQYF

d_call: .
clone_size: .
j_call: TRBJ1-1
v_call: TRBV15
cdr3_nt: TGTGCCACCAGCAGTTCTGAGAACACTGAAGCTTTCTTT
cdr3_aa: CATSSSENTEAFF

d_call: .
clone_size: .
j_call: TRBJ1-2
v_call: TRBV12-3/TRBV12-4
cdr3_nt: TGTGCCAGCAACAGAGGGCAGGGGCAAGGCTACACCTTC
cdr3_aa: CASNRGQGQGYTF

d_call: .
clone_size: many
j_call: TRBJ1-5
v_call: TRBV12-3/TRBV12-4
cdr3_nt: TGTGCCAGCAGTCCCCGGGACTTGAAGTATCAGCCCCAGCATTTT
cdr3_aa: CASSPRDLKYQPQHF

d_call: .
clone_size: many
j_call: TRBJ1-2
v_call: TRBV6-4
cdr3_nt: TGTGCCAGCAGTGACGGGGTCACAGGCTATGGCTACACCTTC
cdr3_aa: CASSDGVTGYGYTF

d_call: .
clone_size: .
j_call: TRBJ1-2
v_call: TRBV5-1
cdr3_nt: TGCGCCAGCAACGGGGTGCAGGCAACAGAGAACTATGGCTACACCTTC
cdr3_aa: CASNGVQATENYGYTF

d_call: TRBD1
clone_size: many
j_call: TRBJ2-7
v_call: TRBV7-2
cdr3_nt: TGTGCCAGCAGCTTATTGTGGGACAGAAACTACGAGCAGTACTTC
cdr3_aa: CASSLLWDRNYEQYF

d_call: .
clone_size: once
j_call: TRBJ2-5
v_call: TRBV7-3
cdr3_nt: TGCGGCAGCGCCGGACCGGGACAAGAGACCCAGTACTTC
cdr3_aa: CGSAGPGQETQYF

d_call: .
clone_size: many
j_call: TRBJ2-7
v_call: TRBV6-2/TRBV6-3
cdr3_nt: TGTGCCAGTTCTCAGATGACTGGGGAGCAGTACTTC
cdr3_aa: CASSQMTGEQYF

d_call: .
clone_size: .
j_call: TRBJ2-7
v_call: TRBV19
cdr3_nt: TGTGCCAGTAGTACCAGGGGACTGGGGGCCTACGGGAAGTACTTC
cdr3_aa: CASSTRGLGAYGKYF

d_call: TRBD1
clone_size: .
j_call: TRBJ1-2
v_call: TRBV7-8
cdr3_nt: TGTGCCAGCAGCTCCCCGGGACAGTTCGACGAGCAGTACACCTTC
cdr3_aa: CASSSPGQFDEQYTF

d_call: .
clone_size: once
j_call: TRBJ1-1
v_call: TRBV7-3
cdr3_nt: TGTGCCAGCAGCTTAAAGGGGAATGAAGCTTTCTTT
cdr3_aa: CASSLKGNEAFF

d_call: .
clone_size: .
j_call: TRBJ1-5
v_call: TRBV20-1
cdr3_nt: TGCAGTGCTAGTTTCTCGACAGGCAGCAATCAGCCCCAGCATTTT
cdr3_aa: CSASFSTGSNQPQHF

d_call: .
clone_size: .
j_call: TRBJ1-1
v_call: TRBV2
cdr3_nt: TGTGCCACCCGAGGTACTGAAGCTTTCTTT
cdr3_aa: CATRGTEAFF

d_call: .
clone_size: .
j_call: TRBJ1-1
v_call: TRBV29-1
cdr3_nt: TGCAGCGCGCGAGTTAAGATGAACACTGAAGCTTTCTTT
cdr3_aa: CSARVKMNTEAFF

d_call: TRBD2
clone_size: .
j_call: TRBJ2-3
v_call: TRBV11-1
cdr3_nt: TGTGCCAGCAGCCCTCGACCGGGACTAGGTATTTTAACGCAGTATTTT
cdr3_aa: CASSPRPGLGILTQYF

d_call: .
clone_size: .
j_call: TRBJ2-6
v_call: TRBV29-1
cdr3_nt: TGCAGCGTTGAAGATCTATCTCTCGCGGAGGACAGTACCCGTATCTCTGGGGCCAACGTCCTGACTTTC
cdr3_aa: CSVEDLSLAEDSTRISGANVLTF

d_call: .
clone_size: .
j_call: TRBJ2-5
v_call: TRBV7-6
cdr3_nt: TGTGCCAGCAGCACAAGTACTGGGGCAGGGGAGACCCAGTACTTC
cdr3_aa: CASSTSTGAGETQYF

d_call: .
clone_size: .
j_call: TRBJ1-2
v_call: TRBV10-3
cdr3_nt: TGTGCCATCAGGGAGGAGGCCGCTAACTATGGCTACACCTTC
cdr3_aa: CAIREEAANYGYTF

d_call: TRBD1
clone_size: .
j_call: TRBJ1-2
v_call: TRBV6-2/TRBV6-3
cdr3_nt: TGTGCCAGCAGTTTACGACAGGGGGCCGGCTATGGCTACACCTTC
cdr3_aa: CASSLRQGAGYGYTF

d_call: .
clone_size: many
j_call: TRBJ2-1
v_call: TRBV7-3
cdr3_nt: TGTGCCAGCAGCTTATACCGGGGCGATGAGCAGTTCTTC
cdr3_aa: CASSLYRGDEQFF

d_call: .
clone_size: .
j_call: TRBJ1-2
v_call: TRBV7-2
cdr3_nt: TGTGCCAGCAGTAATGGGGGGGGCGACACCTATGGCTACTTC
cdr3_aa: CASSNGGGDTYGYF

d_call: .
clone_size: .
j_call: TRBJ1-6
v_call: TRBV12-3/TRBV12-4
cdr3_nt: TGTGCCATCAAGTTGGGGTGGGGGAACTCACCCCTCCACTTT
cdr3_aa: CAIKLGWGNSPLHF

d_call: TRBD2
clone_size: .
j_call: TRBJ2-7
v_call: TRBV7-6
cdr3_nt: TGTGCCAGCAGCCTAGCGGTGACTGGGAGCAACGAGCAGTACTTC
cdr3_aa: CASSLAVTGSNEQYF

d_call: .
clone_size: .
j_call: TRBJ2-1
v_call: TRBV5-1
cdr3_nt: TGCGCCAGCAGCTTGCGGGCAGGGGGGAAGTTCTTC
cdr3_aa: CASSLRAGGKFF

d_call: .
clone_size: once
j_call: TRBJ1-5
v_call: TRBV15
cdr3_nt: TGTGCCACCAGCAGAGGCGATAGCAATCAGCCCCAGCATTTT
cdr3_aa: CATSRGDSNQPQHF

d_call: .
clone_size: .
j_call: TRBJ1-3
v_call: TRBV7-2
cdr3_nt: TGTGCCAGCAGGTCTACCCGTAACACCCTATACTTT
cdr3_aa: CASRSTRNTLYF

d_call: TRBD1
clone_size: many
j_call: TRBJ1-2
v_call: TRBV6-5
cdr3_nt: TGTGCCAGCAGTAGAGGGACAGGACATGGCTACACCTTC
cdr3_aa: CASSRGTGHGYTF

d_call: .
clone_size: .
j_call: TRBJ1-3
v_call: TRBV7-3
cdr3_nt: TGTGCCAGCAGCTTAAATGGTCTCGGTGTATACGAGCAGTTT
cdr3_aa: CASSLNGLGVYEQF

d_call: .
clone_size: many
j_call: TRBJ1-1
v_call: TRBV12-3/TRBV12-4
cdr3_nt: TGTGCCAGCAACTCCTACACTGAAGCTTTCTTT
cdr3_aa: CASNSYTEAFF

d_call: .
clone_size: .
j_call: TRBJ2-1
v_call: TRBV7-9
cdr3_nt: TGTGCCAGTTCAAGTGGAAGGCGCAAGGAGCAGTTTTTC
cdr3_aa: CASSSGRRKEQFF

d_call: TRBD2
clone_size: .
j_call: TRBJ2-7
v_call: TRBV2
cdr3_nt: TGTGCCAGCAGTTTACTAGCGTCAAACACAGATAAGGAGCATTTTTTC
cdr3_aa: CASSLLASNTDKEHFF

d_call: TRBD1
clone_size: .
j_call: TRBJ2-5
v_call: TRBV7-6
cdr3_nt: TGTGCCAGCAGTGTAGGGCAGGGGGCGCGGGAGACCCAGTACTTC
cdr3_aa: CASSVGQGARETQYF

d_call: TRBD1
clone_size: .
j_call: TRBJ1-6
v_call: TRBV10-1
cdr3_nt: TGCGCCGGACGGACAGGGGTTGATTCACCCCTCCACTTT
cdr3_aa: CAGRTGVDSPLHF

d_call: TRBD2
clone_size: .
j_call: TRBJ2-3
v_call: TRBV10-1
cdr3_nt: TGCGCCAGCAGTGTGTGGAAGCGGGGGTGGAACACAGCTACGCAGTATTTT
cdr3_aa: CASSVWKRGWNTATQYF

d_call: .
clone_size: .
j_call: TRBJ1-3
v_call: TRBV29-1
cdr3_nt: TGCAGTGCTTTAAGCGGTGGTGGCACCATATATTTT
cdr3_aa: CSALSGGGTIYF

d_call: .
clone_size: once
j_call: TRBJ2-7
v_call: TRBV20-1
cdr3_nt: TGCAGTGCAAGAAAAGCTGGCTCCGGGACATCCGAGCAGTACTTC
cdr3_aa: CSARKAGSGTSEQYF

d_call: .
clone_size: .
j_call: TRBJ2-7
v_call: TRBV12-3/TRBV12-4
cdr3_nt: TGTGCCAGCAGCCCGTTTCAGCAGTACTTC
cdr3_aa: CASSPFQQYF

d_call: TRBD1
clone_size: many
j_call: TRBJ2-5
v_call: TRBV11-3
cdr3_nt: TGTGCCAGCAGCTTAGGGGGACAGGGGGTGCAGACCCAGTACTTC
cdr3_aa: CASSLGGQGVQTQYF

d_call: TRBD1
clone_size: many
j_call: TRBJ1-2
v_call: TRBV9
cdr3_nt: TGTGCCAGCAGCGCCGGGACAGGGGGCGGCTATGGCTACACCTTC
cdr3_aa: CASSAGTGGGYGYTF

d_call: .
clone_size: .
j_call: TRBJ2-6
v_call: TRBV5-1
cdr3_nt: TGCGCCAGCAGCGATATGAGGGGACGGGAGCTTTACGGGGCCAACGTCCTGACTTTC
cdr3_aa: CASSDMRGRELYGANVLTF

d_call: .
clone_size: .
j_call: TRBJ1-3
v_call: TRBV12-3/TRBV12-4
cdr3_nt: TGTGCCAGCAGTCGGACGGTGAACTCTGGAAACACCATATATTTT
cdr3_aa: CASSRTVNSGNTIYF

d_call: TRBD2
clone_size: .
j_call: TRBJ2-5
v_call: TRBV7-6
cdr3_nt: TGTGCCAGCAGCTTGGCGCTAGCGGGGGATGAGACCCAGTACTTC
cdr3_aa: CASSLALAGDETQYF

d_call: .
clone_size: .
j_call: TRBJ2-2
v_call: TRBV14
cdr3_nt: TGTGCCAGCAGCCAACTAAATCGGGAGCTGTTTTTT
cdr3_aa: CASSQLNRELFF

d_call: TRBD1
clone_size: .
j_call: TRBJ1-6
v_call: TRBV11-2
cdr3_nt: TGTGCCAGCAGCACCCGGACAGGGCCCCCTCGTAATTCACCCCTCCACTTT
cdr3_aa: CASSTRTGPPRNSPLHF

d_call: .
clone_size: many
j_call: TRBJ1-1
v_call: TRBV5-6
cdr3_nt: TGTGCCAGCAGCAATCAGGTACCTGCGAACACTGAAGCTTTCTTT
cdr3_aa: CASSNQVPANTEAFF

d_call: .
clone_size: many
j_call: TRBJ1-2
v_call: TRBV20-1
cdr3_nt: TGCAGTGCTACTTCCAGGGTCAATGATGGCTACACCTTC
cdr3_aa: CSATSRVNDGYTF

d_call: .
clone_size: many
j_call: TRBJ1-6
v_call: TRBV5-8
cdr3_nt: TGTGCCAGCAGCTTTGGGGCGGGGCAGCGTAATTCACCCCTCCACTTT
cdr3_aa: CASSFGAGQRNSPLHF

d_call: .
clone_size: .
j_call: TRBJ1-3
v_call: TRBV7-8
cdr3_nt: TGTGCCAGCAGCAGACGGACGGTCGCCAACACCCAGTTTTTT
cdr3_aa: CASSRRTVANTQFF

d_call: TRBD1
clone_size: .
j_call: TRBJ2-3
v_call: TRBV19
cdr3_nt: TGTGCCAGTAGTATCGGTGGGACAGGGGGTACGCAGTATTTT
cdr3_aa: CASSIGGTGGTQYF

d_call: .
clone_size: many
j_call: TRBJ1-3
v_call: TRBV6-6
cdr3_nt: TGTGCCAGCAGTTCGGACGTTGGAAACACCATATATTTT
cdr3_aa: CASSSDVGNTIYF

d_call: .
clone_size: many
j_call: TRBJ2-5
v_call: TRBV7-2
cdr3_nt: TGTGCCAGCAGCTTACGCAGTGGGGGGGCCGGGGAGACCCAGTACTTC
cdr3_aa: CASSLRSGGAGETQYF

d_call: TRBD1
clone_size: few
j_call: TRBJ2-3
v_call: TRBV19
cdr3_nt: TGTGCCAGTAGTATGCGTCAGGGGGCCGTAGATACGCAGTATTTT
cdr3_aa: CASSMRQGAVDTQYF

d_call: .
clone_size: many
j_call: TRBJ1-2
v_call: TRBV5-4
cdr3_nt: TGTGCCAGCAGACGCGACCAGGGGCGGGATGGCTACACCTTC
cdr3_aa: CASRRDQGRDGYTF

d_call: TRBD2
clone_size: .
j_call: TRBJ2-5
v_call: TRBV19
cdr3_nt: TGTGCTAGAGACCTGACTAGCGCGGAAGAGACCCAGTACTTC
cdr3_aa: CARDLTSAEETQYF

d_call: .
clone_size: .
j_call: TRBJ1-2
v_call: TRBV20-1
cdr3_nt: TGCAGTGCCAGAGCGCCGAACTATGTCTACACCTTC
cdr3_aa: CSARAPNYVYTF

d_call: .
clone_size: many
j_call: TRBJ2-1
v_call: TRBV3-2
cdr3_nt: TGTGCCAGCAGCCCGCCCGACAATGAGCAGTTCTTC
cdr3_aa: CASSPPDNEQFF

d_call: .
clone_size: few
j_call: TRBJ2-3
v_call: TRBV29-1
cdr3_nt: TGCAGCGTCGGGACCAGCACAGATACGCAGTATTTT
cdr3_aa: CSVGTSTDTQYF

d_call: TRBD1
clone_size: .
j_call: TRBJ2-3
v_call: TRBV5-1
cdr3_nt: TGCGCCAGCAGCTTTGGACAGGGAAGCACAGATACGCAGTATTTT
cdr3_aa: CASSFGQGSTDTQYF

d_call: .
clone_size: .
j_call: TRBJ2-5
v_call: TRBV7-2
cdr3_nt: TGTGCCAGCAGCTCCGCCGGGGCCGGGGAGACCCAGTACTTC
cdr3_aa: CASSSAGAGETQYF